This T cell receptor beta chain was captured in a study of T cell changes during pregnancy in multiple sclerosis. The V gene lost 2 bases and the J gene lost 5 bases, with 16 bases spanning the gap. Per germline, CDR1 SGHKS and CDR2 YYEKEE (reference sequence). The CDR3 spans 16 residues. Sequencing was performed with immunoSEQ multiplex PCR; in TCRdb, only in-frame clones are kept and a portion is missing. The sample holds about 51,000 clones, 94% seen once. Material: CD4+ T cells from peripheral blood mononuclear cells, obtained in the second trimester of pregnancy. The J gene is TRBJ2-2, the V gene TRBV5-5; D is perhaps TRBD2 (7 bases). The origin of this receptor is a female donor with multiple sclerosis, enrolled in a pregnancy study. CDR3 sequence (DNA): TGTGCCAGCAGCTTAGGAGGGGGGGCGCGGACCGGGGAGCTGTTTTTT. Translating gives CASSLGGGARTGELFF.